This is a list of T cell receptor beta chains from one sample in a study of CD8+ T cells in alopecia areata. Here immunoSEQ multiplex PCR was the method, and the copy in TCRdb shows in-frame clones only, minus some. The table includes around 69,000 clones, about three fifths detected once. Sequences were derived from CD8+ T cells sorted from blood, sampled at week 0. Receptors originate from a human donor with alopecia areata. Each CDR3 is given with its conserved first and last residue. A D gene is named only where the DNA matches it firmly. Clone sizes are given selectively: once, few, many, or a class where the clone is expanded.

abundance	v_gene	j_gene	d_gene	CDR3nt	CDR3aa
few	TRBV5-6	TRBJ1-5	-	TGTGCCAGCAGCTTGGGGGCAGGGAATCAGCCCCAGCATTTT	CASSLGAGNQPQHF
-	TRBV29-1	TRBJ2-1	-	TGCAGCGTTGTGAGTCAGCTTTCTTACAATGAGCAGTTCTTC	CSVVSQLSYNEQFF
-	TRBV27	TRBJ2-1	-	TGTGCCAGCAGTTTATCAGGGATTTCCGATGAGCAGTTCTTC	CASSLSGISDEQFF
-	TRBV30	TRBJ1-5	-	TGTGCCTGGACAGTGGGGCAGGGCCTTCAGCCCCAGCATTTT	CAWTVGQGLQPQHF
-	TRBV30	TRBJ2-1	-	TGTGCCTGGAGTGTAGGTGGTGAGCAGTTCTTC	CAWSVGGEQFF
-	TRBV7-2	TRBJ2-7	-	TGTGCCAGCAGCTTATCCGGGGCCCCGACGAGCTCCTACGAGCAGTACTTC	CASSLSGAPTSSYEQYF
-	TRBV4-1	TRBJ2-7	-	TGCGCCAGCAGCCAAGCGCAAAACGGAGACGAGCAGTACTTC	CASSQAQNGDEQYF
few	TRBV7-9	TRBJ1-2	-	TGTGCCAGCGAAGCCGGGACACCCTACGGACCCCACTATGGCTACACCTTC	CASEAGTPYGPHYGYTF
-	TRBV27	TRBJ2-1	TRBD2	TGTGCCAGCAGTCCGCTAGCGGGAGAGTACAATGAGCAGTTCTTC	CASSPLAGEYNEQFF
few	TRBV29-1	TRBJ2-7	-	TGCAGCGTTGAAGGCGGAGGGGGTTACGAGCAGTACTTC	CSVEGGGGYEQYF
few	TRBV5-1	TRBJ2-5	-	TGCGCCAGCAGCTTGGAGAGAAACCAAGAGACCCAGTACTTC	CASSLERNQETQYF
-	TRBV2	TRBJ2-7	TRBD2	TGTGCCAGCAGTTACTCGACTAGCGGGAGTTACGAGCAGTACTTC	CASSYSTSGSYEQYF
-	TRBV28	TRBJ1-4	-	TGTGCCAGCAGTTTCAGTGAGGTAGAACTGTTTTTT	CASSFSEVELFF
-	TRBV7-2	TRBJ2-7	-	TGTGCCACCACGGGACCAACCTACGAGCAGTACTTC	CATTGPTYEQYF
few	TRBV28	TRBJ1-5	TRBD1	TGTGCCAGCAGTTCTGGGACAGGTGACAATCAGCCCCAGCATTTT	CASSSGTGDNQPQHF
-	TRBV4-3	TRBJ2-3	TRBD2	TGCGCCAGCAGCCAAGCTCTAGCGGGGGGGCCCGGCACAGATACGCAGTATTTT	CASSQALAGGPGTDTQYF
-	TRBV29-1	TRBJ1-1	-	TGCAGCGTTGAGGGGGCAGCAGACACTGAAGCTTTCTTT	CSVEGAADTEAFF
-	TRBV18	TRBJ2-5	-	TGTGCCAGCTCACCACCGGTTACCGGGCTGGGGGAGACCCAGTACTTC	CASSPPVTGLGETQYF
-	TRBV15	TRBJ2-1	-	TGTGCCACCAGCAGAGGGGGGTTTAGCGAGCAGTTCTTC	CATSRGGFSEQFF
-	TRBV5-1	TRBJ1-4	-	TGCGCCAGCAGCTTGGGGTCCCTGGGGATACCGAATGAAAAACTGTTTTTT	CASSLGSLGIPNEKLFF
-	TRBV6-5	TRBJ1-2	-	TGTGCCAGCAGTTACGACTACTCGAGCTACACCTTC	CASSYDYSSYTF
-	TRBV5-1	TRBJ1-2	-	TGCGCCAGCAGCTTGGTAGGAGGGATAGTCGATGGCTACACCTTC	CASSLVGGIVDGYTF
-	TRBV4-1	TRBJ2-7	TRBD2	TGCGCCAGCAGCCAAGACATTTCGCTAGCGGGAGGGGTCACCTACGAGCAGTACTTC	CASSQDISLAGGVTYEQYF
-	TRBV29-1	TRBJ2-1	TRBD2	TGCAGCCCCAAACGTGCGGGGGGGGGCAATGAGCAGTTCTTC	CSPKRAGGGNEQFF
-	TRBV13	TRBJ2-1	-	TGTGCCAGCAGCCCACGGGAGAATTCCTACAATGAGCAGTTCTTC	CASSPRENSYNEQFF
-	TRBV7-2	TRBJ2-7	-	TGTGCCAGCCTAGACGGTCCTACGTTTGAGCAGTACTTC	CASLDGPTFEQYF
-	TRBV6-6	TRBJ1-2	TRBD1	TGTGCCAGCAGTTACGGGCAGGGGGACTATGGCTACACCTTC	CASSYGQGDYGYTF
few	TRBV6-6	TRBJ1-2	-	TGTGCCAGCAGTTACTCGAGCGGCAACTATGGCTACACCTTC	CASSYSSGNYGYTF
-	TRBV5-1	TRBJ2-7	-	TGCGCCAGCAGCTTGGAACCCCCTATCGGGAGTGAGGGCGAGCAGTACTTC	CASSLEPPIGSEGEQYF
few	TRBV5-4	TRBJ2-1	TRBD2	TGTGCCAGCAGCTTGGGCCTAGCGGGGGGCAATGAGCAGTTCTTC	CASSLGLAGGNEQFF
few	TRBV7-9	TRBJ2-7	-	TGTGCCAGCAGCTTAGCTGGTCTCGGTTTCTACGAGCAGTACTTC	CASSLAGLGFYEQYF
-	TRBV9	TRBJ2-1	-	TGTGCCAGCAGCGTACGGGGAGAGTACAATGAGCAGTTCTTC	CASSVRGEYNEQFF